The clone carrying this T cell receptor (beta chain) was seen repeatedly, ten times or more. Its antigen is unknown. These data originate in a study of human T cells and chemical hapten exposure. Single cDNA molecules in the library carried unique molecular identifiers attached during preparation. Under the authors' procedure: Sampled TCR counts reached a median of around 94,000 per sample, with values ranging from 23,224 to 690,600. TCRdb re-called the RACE reads with MiXCR, one entry per CDR3 protein. These V and J calls originate from TCRdb's pipeline instead of the authors' own analysis. Of some 90,000 distinct CDR3 sequences listed, over 8% are singletons. Germline CDR1 and CDR2: GTSNPN and SVGIG (reference sequence). The V gene lost 3 bases and the J gene lost 6 bases, with 9 bases spanning the gap. The CDR3 consists of 12 residues. General observations from the study: TCRs above 1 in 1000 frequency stayed constant with DPC sensitization.

Specified time point: healthy volunteer bleed at 2 weeks. Researchers extracted total RNA from unfractionated whole blood. This receptor was taken from a female donor in good health. Some clones in this sample may be carry-over from other donors' samples. This chain connects TRBV30 to TRBJ2-1; D ambiguous. Sequences were obtained from whole blood. CDR3 bases: TGTGCCTGGAGGGAGACTGTCAATGAGCAGTTCTTC. It translates to CAWRETVNEQFF.